This T cell receptor beta chain was documented in a study of Tregs in tolerant kidney transplant recipients. Germline CDR1 LGHNA, CDR2 YSLEER. This CDR3 region has 15 residues. J was trimmed by 4 bases and V by 3 bases; bases with no gene match: 7. On this clone: Its target is not known.

Study-level findings and limits: The most relevant donor-specific Treg TCRbeta repertoire apparently came from expansion with activated donor B cells. This study did not directly address biological reproducibility. Some patients' samples used different primers over time, so nucleotide sequences weren't comparable.

The table came from immunoSEQ multiplex PCR; TCRdb's copy has only in-frame clones and leaves some out. Among about 52,000 clones listed, about 90% were seen once. Recipients received nonmyeloablative bone marrow transplants from related graft donors, with transient mixed chimerism. The chain has TRBV4-3 and TRBJ2-3, with TRBD2 identical over 7 bases. Sequencing was performed on CD8+ T cells from blood (PBMCs), taken 24 months after the transplant. The sequence was collected from a human patient who received a combined kidney and bone marrow transplant. Some T cells may be the graft donor's. The CDR3 DNA follows: TGCGCCAGCAGCCAGCGCGGGAGTACCGCAGATACGCAGTATTTT. It is translated as CASSQRGSTADTQYF.